One TCR beta chain is described in this entry. This specimen comes from a study of blood T cell repertoires in COVID-19. Across the study: Material from acute and convalescent COVID-19 was sourced from the United States, Italy and Spain. PBMCs, B-cell-depleted T cells, or T cells provided the cDNA or gDNA that made up the material.

Original processing notes: Counts of nucleated cells, estimated from reference gene primer amplification, were obtained. The protocol was immunoSEQ multiplex PCR, while the TCRdb copy is restricted to in-frame clones and leaves out a portion. From that table come the V and J calls and clone size; the DNA was used to work out D and trimming. The table has 95,000 to 120,000 clones, roughly 85% seen once. This CDR3 contains 13 residues. V gave up 3 bases and J gave up 2 bases, with 10 bases separating them. The germline V gene has CDR1 DFQATT and CDR2 SNEGSKA (reference sequence). Seattle's enrolled individuals joined amid active infection and were then monitored longitudinally.

The receptor comes from a woman aged 60 to 75 with COVID-19, enrolled during active disease. J is TRBJ2-5 and V is TRBV20-1; D remains ambiguous. Sequencing used peripheral blood. As DNA, the CDR3 is TGCAGTGCTAGTGTACCACAACAAGAGACCCAGTACTTC. It translates to CSASVPQQETQYF.